This entry features one T cell receptor beta chain sequence. The length of the CDR3 is 18 residues. Losses at the gene ends were 1 base for V and 3 bases for J; bases not matched to a gene: 14. Germline V gene sequence: CDR1 LGHNA, CDR2 YNFKEQ. The record originates from a study of blood T cell repertoires in COVID-19. TCRdb's table, derived via immunoSEQ multiplex PCR, lists solely in-frame clones and lacks some. This sample has 110,000 to 150,000 clones, with just over 85% found just once. The sample was peripheral blood. This chain joins TRBV4-2 and TRBJ1-2, with TRBD1 matching 7 bases. The sequence came from a woman in her sixties with acute or convalescent COVID-19. CDR3 nucleotides: TGTGCCAGCAGCCAAGTAGGGGGCAGGGGGTCGGCAGACTATGGCTACACCTTC. This translates into CASSQVGGRGSADYGYTF.